The 9 T cell receptor beta chains presented below share a single source sample, sequenced in a study of OX40 agonist ivuxolimab in advanced cancers. Clones were read by immunoSEQ multiplex PCR, and TCRdb kept only the in-frame ones, dropping some. This table holds approximately 58,000 clones, about 85% found once. The source was CD4+ or CD8+ T cells sorted from blood, collected in a trial of the OX40 agonist ivuxolimab. The receptors come from an adult with an advanced solid tumor such as melanoma, head and neck, liver or kidney cancer.

This clone was detected once. This chain connects TRBV6-1 to TRBJ1-1; D unclear. V lost 7 bases to trimming and J lost 4 bases, with 19 bases between them. The CDR3 runs to 15 residues. Germline CDR1 MNHNS, CDR2 SASEGT. CDR3 nucleotide sequence: TGTGCCAGCAACCTACGGCGGGTTCTTGGCACTGAAGCTTTCTTT. Its protein is CASNLRRVLGTEAFF.

A few counts support this clone. This sequence joins TRBV4-3 and TRBJ1-2; 7 bases fit TRBD1. This CDR3 has 16 amino acids. J was trimmed by 2 bases and V by 4 bases; bases with no gene match: 10. Germline CDR1 reads LGHNA; CDR2 reads YSLEER. The CDR3 coding sequence is TGCGCCAGCAGCCTCGAGGGGAGACAGGGCAACTATGGCTACACCTTC. This sequence encodes CASSLEGRQGNYGYTF.

The chain links TRBV5-4 to TRBJ1-2, with 7 bases aligning to TRBD1. V lost 0 bases, J lost 8 bases, and 10 bases stayed unmatched. CDR1 is SGHNT and CDR2 is YYREEE in the germline V gene (reference sequence). The CDR3 loop spans 15 amino acids. The CDR3 here is CASSLADRAVRGYTF. The CDR3 bases are TGTGCCAGCAGCTTGGCCGACAGGGCCGTTCGGGGCTACACCTTC.

V is TRBV5-1 and J is TRBJ2-2; 7 bases align to TRBD1. Germline lookup yields CDR1 SGHRS and CDR2 YFSETQ. CDR3 size: 18 residues. Trimming at V came to 5 bases and at J to 3 bases, leaving 16 bases not matched to a gene. The CDR3 loop is CASSREPPGTVDTGELFF. CDR3 nucleotide sequence: TGCGCCAGCAGTCGCGAGCCACCCGGGACAGTGGACACCGGGGAGCTGTTTTTT.

The chain combines TRBV27 with TRBJ2-2, with unresolved D. The CDR3 extends over 13 amino acids. V dropped 0 bases and J dropped 7 bases, with 6 bases sitting between them. CDR1 and CDR2 from the germline V gene are MNHEY and SMNVEV (reference sequence). The CDR3 bases are TGTGCCAGCAGTTTATCGGTTGGCGGGGAGCTGTTTTTT. As protein: CASSLSVGGELFF.

This chain uses TRBV5-4 with TRBJ1-2; 7 bases map to TRBD1. J was trimmed by 7 bases and V by 2 bases; bases with no gene match: 5. CDR1 SGHNT and CDR2 YYREEE come from the germline V gene (reference sequence). CDR3 length: 13 residues. CDR3 DNA: TGTGCCAGCAGCTTAACAGGGGTCGGTGGCTACACCTTC. It translates to CASSLTGVGGYTF.

V and J are TRBV5-1 and TRBJ1-1, with TRBD1 matching 8 bases. This CDR3 contains 15 residues. V lost 0 bases and J lost 4; bases outside the gene matches: 5. Germline CDR1 reads SGHRS; CDR2 reads YFSETQ. The chain's CDR3 is CASSLAATGATEAFF. CDR3 nucleotide sequence: TGCGCCAGCAGCTTGGCTGCGACAGGGGCCACTGAAGCTTTCTTT.

The chain recombines TRBV7-9 with TRBJ2-1; 8 nucleotides match TRBD2. The CDR3 extends over 17 amino acids. CDR1 and CDR2 from the germline V gene are SEHNR and FQNEAQ (reference sequence). V lost 4 bases to trimming and J lost 8 bases; unmatched junction nucleotides: 16. The CDR3 bases are TGTGCCAGCAGCTCAACCGCGACTAGCGAACCCGGGCATGAGCAGTTCTTC. This codes for CASSSTATSEPGHEQFF. The full variable domain, completed using reference TRBV7-9 and TRBJ2-1, is DTGVSQNPRHKITKRGQNVTFRCDPISEHNRLYWYRQTLGQGPEFLTYFQNEAQLEKSRLLSDRFSAERPKGSFSTLEIQRTEQGDSAMYLCASSSTATSEPGHEQFFGPGTRLTVL.

This chain joins TRBV18 and TRBJ2-5; D is perhaps TRBD2 (7 bases). Trimming cost V 3 bases and J 2 bases, with 19 bases left between them. Per the germline V gene, CDR1 is KGHSH and CDR2 is LQKENI. The CDR3 is 17 amino acids. As DNA, the CDR3 is TGTGCCAGCTCACCCCTTTTAGGGGGAGGGGTACAAGAGACCCAGTACTTC. It encodes CASSPLLGGGVQETQYF.